This T cell receptor beta chain was found in a study of radiotherapy plus CTLA-4 blockade in lung cancer. Produced via immunoSEQ multiplex PCR; TCRdb's table is partial and in-frame only. The profile shows about 62,000 clones, 60% to 80% of them singletons. With regard to this clone: One junction end does not reproduce the germline sequence, and a read error may be involved. Other nucleotide sequences from this sample produce the same CDR3.

The CDR3 is made up of 16 amino acids. Germline CDR1 reads SGHVS; CDR2 reads FQNEAQ. Patients in the study, people with chemo-refractory metastatic non-small-cell lung cancer, received focal radiation plus ipilimumab CTLA-4 blockade. The chain uses TRBV7-8 and TRBJ1-6; 10 nucleotides agree with TRBD1. Sequencing used peripheral blood, obtained from a patient treated with radiotherapy plus ipilimumab. The TCR comes from a human donor with non-small cell lung cancer who had a complete response to radiotherapy plus ipilimumab. CDR3 sequence (DNA): TGTGCCAGCAGCTCTTGGACAGGGGGGGGCAATTCCCCCCTCCACTTT. Translated, it gives CASSSWTGGGNSPLHF.